These 28 T cell receptor beta chains came from one sample sequenced in a study of T cells after yellow fever vaccination (dated by TCRdb to the late 2010s). Receptor libraries were prepared by 5' RACE. The data were produced on an Illumina HiSeq 2500. The public sequencing data were trimmed at Q25 with fastp and processed into clonotypes with MiXCR by TCRdb, which kept only in-frame beta chains. Rows are unified per CDR3 protein, each entry keeping the most common DNA and genes. Across this sample there are about 240,000 distinct CDR3 sequences, with 6.9% seen only once. The ten top clones hold approximately 0.87% of the sample. What the treatment or condition label conveys for this sample: live attenuated yellow fever vaccine strain. Sequencing used CD4+ T cells sorted from PBMCs, obtained 15 days after the yellow fever booster vaccination. The receptors stem from a man aged 25-40 years who received the YFV17D yellow fever vaccine.

This clonotype was observed a few times. This chain links TRBV6-2 or TRBV6-3 with TRBJ1-1; D is undetermined. CDR3 length: 13 residues. V was pared by 0 bases and J by 5 bases, with 7 bases between. Germline CDR1 MNHEY, CDR2 SVGEGT. The CDR3 DNA is TGTGCCAGCAGTTACTCGACGGGGACTGAAGCTTTCTTT. Translated, it gives CASSYSTGTEAFF.

Many counts were recorded for this clonotype. The gene calls are TRBV7-8 and TRBJ2-7; D is tentatively TRBD1 or TRBD2 (5 bases each). There are 16 residues in the CDR3. Germline V gene lookup returns CDR1 SGHVS and CDR2 FQNEAQ. V was shortened by 1 base and J by 6 bases, with 19 bases between the two germline ends. The CDR3 protein is CASSLDGTPIPLEQYF. CDR3 coding DNA: TGTGCCAGCAGCTTAGATGGGACCCCGATCCCCCTCGAGCAGTACTTC.

The rearrangement joins TRBV5-4 to TRBJ2-7; 9 bases align to TRBD2. V gave up 4 bases and J gave up 4 bases; unmatched junction bases: 9. Germline loops: CDR1 SGHNT, CDR2 YYREEE (reference sequence). The length of the CDR3 is 15 residues. This CDR3 reads CASSNRGLADYEQYF. In DNA form, the CDR3 reads TGTGCCAGCAGCAATCGGGGACTAGCAGATTACGAGCAGTACTTC.

The rearrangement uses TRBV7-8 and TRBJ1-4, with a weak D call TRBD1 (5 bases). In germline, CDR1 is SGHVS, CDR2 FQNEAQ. Trimming cost V 1 base and J 8 bases, with 11 bases left between them. The CDR3 consists of 14 residues. This chain's CDR3 is CASSLGGSKEKLFF. CDR3 sequence (DNA): TGTGCCAGCAGCTTAGGGGGCTCAAAAGAAAAACTGTTTTTT.

In this sample, this clonotype turned up many times. The chain has TRBV5-1 and TRBJ2-1; 10 bases fit TRBD2. This CDR3 is 15 amino acids long. From germline, CDR1 is SGHRS and CDR2 YFSETQ. The junction had 3 bases not matched to a gene; V was cut back by 3 bases and J by 3 bases. The CDR3 coding sequence is TGCGCCAGCAGCTCGGGACTAGCGAACTACAATGAGCAGTTCTTC. It translates to CASSSGLANYNEQFF.

This clonotype was seen only a few times. The CDR3 DNA is TGCGCCAGCAGCGACCTAGCGGGAGAGACCCAGTACTTC. Translation: CASSDLAGETQYF. V usage is TRBV5-1 and J usage is TRBJ2-5, with 8 positions matching TRBD2. The CDR3 extends over 13 amino acids. In germline, CDR1 is SGHRS, CDR2 YFSETQ. The ends lost 4 bases at V and 4 bases at J; junction bases unmatched: 3.

The V call is TRBV7-9, the J call TRBJ2-1, with a tentative D call TRBD1 (6 bases). Trimming removed 5 bases at V and 6 bases at J, with 17 bases between. From germline, CDR1 is SEHNR and CDR2 FQNEAQ (reference sequence). CDR3 length: 15 amino acids. The DNA for the CDR3 is TGTGCCAGCAGCCTTGGGGGCGTGACGTCCAATGAGCAGTTCTTC. This codes for CASSLGGVTSNEQFF.

This clonotype turned up a few times. This CDR3 is CASSLFGQGSETQYF. Here the CDR3 DNA reads TGTGCCAGCAGCTTATTCGGACAGGGCTCGGAGACCCAGTACTTC. The chain has TRBV11-2 and TRBJ2-5, with 8 bases matching TRBD1. Germline CDR1 SGHAT, CDR2 FQNNGV. The CDR3 contains 15 residues. V gave up 2 bases and J gave up 5 bases; unmatched junction bases: 7.

This clonotype was recorded many times. V gene TRBV7-9 combines with J gene TRBJ2-7; D is undetermined. This CDR3 spans 12 amino acids. V lost 5 bases to trimming and J lost 3 bases, with 8 bases between them. Germline V lookup: CDR1 SEHNR, CDR2 FQNEAQ (reference sequence). This CDR3 is CASSPIDYEQYF. CDR3 nucleotide sequence: TGTGCCAGCAGCCCAATAGACTACGAGCAGTACTTC.

J is TRBJ2-1 and V is TRBV28; perhaps TRBD2 as D (5 bases). Germline CDR1 reads MDHEN; CDR2 reads SYDVKM. The CDR3 consists of 17 residues. Trimming pared 5 bases from V and 3 bases from J, leaving 20 bases between. CDR3 residues: CASSPTPDFSLYNEQFF. DNA of the CDR3: TGTGCCAGCAGTCCAACCCCGGACTTTAGCCTCTACAATGAGCAGTTCTTC. Using reference TRBV28 and TRBJ2-1 for the parts outside the CDR3, the full variable domain is DVKVTQSSRYLVKRTGEKVFLECVQDMDHENMFWYRQDPGLGLRLIYFSYDVKMKEKGDIPEGYSVSREKKERFSLILESASTNQTSMYLCASSPTPDFSLYNEQFFGPGTRLTVL.

This clonotype has at least ten counts. The chain couples TRBV20-1 to TRBJ2-7; D unclear. Looked up from germline, CDR1 is DFQATT and CDR2 is SNEGSKA (reference sequence). There are 14 residues in the CDR3. Trimming removed 1 base at V and 0 bases at J, with 10 bases between. The CDR3 DNA is TGCAGTGCTAGAGCAAACTACAACTCCTACGAGCAGTACTTC. Translating it yields CSARANYNSYEQYF.

This clonotype was observed a few times. The V and J genes are TRBV5-1 and TRBJ2-3; 10 positions agree with TRBD1. Trimming took 4 bases from V and 6 from J; bases not matched to a gene: 8. This CDR3 spans 15 amino acids. The germline V gene encodes CDR1 SGHRS and CDR2 YFSETQ. CDR3 sequence reads: CASSVDRGYVDTQYF. CDR3 coding DNA: TGCGCCAGCAGCGTGGACAGGGGGTATGTCGATACGCAGTATTTT.

This chain uses TRBV27 with TRBJ2-2; maybe TRBD1 (6 bases). The germline CDR1 and CDR2 sequences are MNHEY and SMNVEV (reference sequence). The CDR3 spans 15 residues. Trimming left V 6 bases short and J 3 bases short, with 14 bases between. The CDR3 DNA reads TGTGCCAGCAGGGATTGGTCAGGGGACACCGGGGAGCTGTTTTTT. Its protein product is CASRDWSGDTGELFF.

The table lists this clonotype with many counts. V usage is TRBV15 and J usage is TRBJ2-7, with TRBD1 matching over 9 bases. J lost 4 bases, V lost 2 bases, and 3 bases had no gene match. CDR3 length: 14 amino acids. Germline CDR1 reads LNHNV; CDR2 reads YYDKDF (reference sequence). The CDR3 DNA reads TGTGCCACCAGCAGACCGGACAGGGGTTACGAGCAGTACTTC. Translation gives CATSRPDRGYEQYF.

This rearrangement joins TRBV9 to TRBJ2-2; 12 positions agree with TRBD2. CDR1 and CDR2 (germline): SGDLS, YYNGEE. Trimming at V came to 3 bases and at J to 3 bases, leaving 0 bases not matched to a gene. This CDR3 spans 15 amino acids. CDR3 sequence reads: CASSASGRDTGELFF. DNA for the CDR3: TGTGCCAGCAGCGCTAGCGGGAGGGACACCGGGGAGCTGTTTTTT.

This clonotype was seen ten or more times. This chain connects TRBV5-1 to TRBJ2-3, with 11 nucleotides matching TRBD2. The CDR3 extends over 16 amino acids. Germline V gives CDR1 SGHRS, CDR2 YFSETQ. The V gene end was trimmed by 2 bases and the J gene end by 2 bases; junction bases not matched to a gene: 4. In DNA form, the CDR3 reads TGCGCCAGCAGCTTACCGGGACTAGCGGACACAGATACGCAGTATTTT. Translated, it gives CASSLPGLADTDTQYF.

In this sample, this clonotype turned up many times. The chain combines TRBV5-5 with TRBJ2-7; D not resolved. With 1 base removed from V and 3 bases from J, the gap between germline ends came to 5 bases. This CDR3 spans 12 amino acids. CDR1 is SGHKS and CDR2 is YYEKEE in the germline V gene (reference sequence). CDR3: CASSLLVYEQYF. The CDR3 nucleotides read TGTGCCAGCAGCTTGTTGGTCTACGAGCAGTACTTC.

This clonotype was seen a few times. Here the CDR3 reads CASSISGELFF. CDR3 DNA sequence: TGTGCCAGCAGCATCAGTGGGGAGCTGTTTTTT. The chain joins TRBV11-2 to TRBJ2-2; no clear D gene. V gave up 5 bases and J gave up 8 bases, with 6 bases separating them. This CDR3 region has 11 residues. Germline values: CDR1 SGHAT, CDR2 FQNNGV.

This chain links TRBV20-1 with TRBJ2-7; unclear D gene. The CDR3 covers 14 residues. Trimming removed 2 bases at V and 2 bases at J, with 13 bases between. Germline CDR1 DFQATT, CDR2 SNEGSKA (reference sequence). Here the CDR3 DNA reads TGCAGTGCTAGAAACTCGGTGAGCCCCTACGAGCAGTACTTC. Encoded protein: CSARNSVSPYEQYF.

This clonotype has more than one count but fewer than ten. Mismatch with germline at one junction end may stem from a read error. The V call is TRBV7-7, the J call TRBJ2-5; TRBD1 or TRBD2 may be the D gene (6 bases each). The CDR3 has 15 amino acids. Germline CDR1 SSHAT, CDR2 FNYEAQ (reference sequence). CDR3 in amino acids: CASSLGGTRSETQYF. In nucleotides, the CDR3 is TGTGCTAGCAGCTTAGGGGGGACACGGTCAGAGACCCAGTACTTC.

This clonotype was seen ten or more times. The chain combines TRBV20-1 with TRBJ2-7; D remains unclear. Germline V CDR1 and CDR2: DFQATT, SNEGSKA (reference sequence). The CDR3 runs 13 residues. V lost 5 bases and J lost 0, with 11 bases in between. The DNA for the CDR3 is TGCAGTGCTCACGGGTCTGGCTCCTACGAGCAGTACTTC. Its protein is CSAHGSGSYEQYF.

Many counts were recorded for this clonotype. V and J are TRBV20-1 and TRBJ1-2; 8 bases match TRBD1. Trimming took 6 bases from V and 5 from J; bases not matched to a gene: 8. The germline gives CDR1 DFQATT, CDR2 SNEGSKA (reference sequence). The CDR3 sequence is 13 residues long. CDR3 sequence reads: CSARQGLGYGYTF. The CDR3 bases are TGCAGTGCCAGACAGGGGCTAGGATATGGCTACACCTTC.

The rearrangement links TRBV18 to TRBJ2-1; 8 bases fit TRBD1. The germline V gene encodes CDR1 KGHSH and CDR2 LQKENI. The V gene end was trimmed by 5 bases and the J gene end by 1 base; junction bases not matched to a gene: 10. There are 17 residues in the CDR3. The CDR3 DNA is TGTGCCAGCTCAAACAGGGGGAAAGCGGAGTCCTACAATGAGCAGTTCTTC. Protein sequence: CASSNRGKAESYNEQFF.

This clonotype appeared many times. For the CDR3, the DNA is TGTGCCAGCAGCTTCCGGCGAGAGGAGACCCAGTACTTC. Residues: CASSFRREETQYF. The rearrangement joins TRBV4-2 to TRBJ2-5; D gene uncertain. CDR3 length: 13 residues. Trimming took 5 bases from V and 5 from J, leaving 12 bases between them. Germline CDR1 is LGHNA and CDR2 is YNFKEQ.

With respect to this clonotype: Given a much more abundant clone one base away, this may be a read error. The chain uses TRBV6-2 or TRBV6-3 and TRBJ2-1, with D maybe TRBD2 (5 bases). The CDR3 sequence is 14 residues long. CDR1 and CDR2 from the germline V gene are MNHEY and SVGEGT. Deletions cut 7 bases from V and 15 bases from J, with 25 bases between. CDR3 nucleotide sequence: TGTGCCAGCATATCCCATGGTAGTATGGGAGAGGTGTTCTTC. It is translated as CASISHGSMGEVFF.

Points on this clonotype: This clone may be a read error of a much larger clone one base away. This rearrangement joins TRBV2 to TRBJ1-5; D is ambiguous. Germline V CDR1 and CDR2: SNHLY, FYNNEI. This CDR3 comprises 13 residues. The CDR3 is CASSLVSDQPQRF. The CDR3, as DNA: TGTGCCAGCAGCCTGGTAAGCGATCAGCCCCAGCGTTTT. Using reference TRBV2 and TRBJ1-5 for the parts outside the CDR3, the full variable domain is EPEVTQTPSHQVTQMGQEVILRCVPISNHLYFYWYRQILGQKVEFLVSFYNNEISEKSEIFDDQFSVERPDGSNFTLKIRSTKLEDSAMYFCASSLVSDQPQRFGDGTRLSIL.

This chain links TRBV6-5 with TRBJ1-2; 8 bases fit TRBD1. V dropped 6 bases and J dropped 2; count of bases not matched to a gene: 8. CDR1 MNHEY and CDR2 SVGAGI come from the germline V gene. The CDR3 totals 15 residues. The CDR3 DNA sequence: TGTGCCAGCAGACCCCAGGGGGCGAGGAACTATGGCTACACCTTC. Translating gives CASRPQGARNYGYTF.

This clonotype was found many times. V is TRBV29-1 and J is TRBJ2-3; TRBD2 is a possible D gene (5 bases). The CDR3 covers 14 residues. V lost 8 bases and J 2 bases, leaving 17 bases between the germline ends. Germline-derived CDR1 and CDR2 are SQVTM and ANQGSEA. CDR3 in DNA: TGCAGCCTCCAGGCGGGTCGAACCACAGATACGCAGTATTTT. It specifies CSLQAGRTTDTQYF.